This is a list of T cell receptor beta chains from one sample in a study of T cell changes during pregnancy in multiple sclerosis. Some clones are missing from TCRdb's copy, which holds only in-frame ones; the method was immunoSEQ multiplex PCR. The sample lists 65,000 to 90,000 clones, 85% to 95% occurring once. Specimen: peripheral blood, collected before pregnancy. Every receptor here comes from a female donor with multiple sclerosis, enrolled in a pregnancy study. CDR3s include the opening cysteine and the closing phenylalanine or tryptophan. D genes are given only for firm matches. Some rows have no size entry. The others give once, few or many, or a class for an expanded clone.

>TRBV30|-|-|TRBJ2-4
TGTGCCTGGAGTGGGACACCCTTAGCCAAAAACATTCAGTACTTC
CAWSGTPLAKNIQYF
>TRBV18|-|-|TRBJ1-6
TGTGCCAGCTCACCACAAGGGGGTTCAAATTCACCCCTCCACTTT
CASSPQGGSNSPLHF
>TRBV2|TRBD1|-|TRBJ1-2
TGTGCCAGTACCCAGGGGACAGCGCGCTATGGCTACACCTTC
CASTQGTARYGYTF
>TRBV7-2|TRBD1|-|TRBJ1-1
TGTGCCAGCAGGGTACAGGGGGAAGCTTTCTTT
CASRVQGEAFF
>TRBV4-2|-|-|TRBJ2-1
TGTGCCAGCAGCCAAGATGCCCAGGAGGCCTACAATGAGCAGTTCTTC
CASSQDAQEAYNEQFF
>TRBV13|-|once|TRBJ2-3
TGTGCCAGCAGCTTAGAACGGCGGGATGGCACAGATACGCAGTATTTT
CASSLERRDGTDTQYF
>TRBV9|TRBD2|-|TRBJ2-2
TGTGCCAGCAGCGTAGCTAGCGGTCGGACCGGGGAGCTGTTTTTT
CASSVASGRTGELFF
>TRBV4-3|-|-|TRBJ1-4
TGCGCCAGCAGCCAGAAGGTGGCGGGCTCCGGCGATGAAAAACTGTTTTTT
CASSQKVAGSGDEKLFF
>TRBV2|-|-|TRBJ2-7
TGTGCCAGCACCCAAATGGGGGGGACAAGGCTGATCTCCTACGAGCAGTACTTC
CASTQMGGTRLISYEQYF
>TRBV19|TRBD2|-|TRBJ2-7
TGTGCCAGTAGTAGCGGGAGGGAGCAGTACTTC
CASSSGREQYF
>TRBV28|TRBD2|once|TRBJ2-3
TGTGCCAGCAGTCGCCAGCGGGGTATCACAGATACGCAGTATTTT
CASSRQRGITDTQYF
>TRBV28|-|-|TRBJ2-2
TGTGCCAGCAGTTTGGGCGGGGCCAACACCGGGGAGCTGTTTTTT
CASSLGGANTGELFF
>TRBV19|-|-|TRBJ1-2
TGTGCCAGTACAACCGGGACACATACTAACTATGGCTACACCTTC
CASTTGTHTNYGYTF
>TRBV5-1|-|-|TRBJ1-2
TGCGCCAGCAGCTTGGCCAGGGATCACTATGGCTACACCTTC
CASSLARDHYGYTF
>TRBV18|-|once|TRBJ1-1
TGTGCCAGCTCACTCACGGGACAAAGGAACACTGAAGCTTTCTTT
CASSLTGQRNTEAFF
>TRBV28|TRBD1|-|TRBJ1-5
TGTGCCAGCAGTCACCGGGACAGCTATCATCAGCCCCAGCATTTT
CASSHRDSYHQPQHF
>TRBV14|-|-|TRBJ2-1
TGTGCCAGCAGCCAAGAAGTCGGTAGAAACAATGAGCAGTTCTTC
CASSQEVGRNNEQFF
>TRBV18|TRBD2|-|TRBJ2-2
TGTGCCAGCTCACCACGTACTAGCGGGCACACCGGGGAGCTGTTTTTT
CASSPRTSGHTGELFF
>TRBV29-1|TRBD2|-|TRBJ2-5
TGCAGCGTTGGTAGCGGGAGGAAAGAGACCCAGTACTTC
CSVGSGRKETQYF
>TRBV7-2|-|-|TRBJ1-2
TGTGCCAGCAGCTTAGTTGGGGCCTCGAGAGGCTACACCTTC
CASSLVGASRGYTF
>TRBV10-2|TRBD1|-|TRBJ2-5
TGCGCCAGCAGTTCGGACAGGGGGCGTGAGACCCAGTACTTC
CASSSDRGRETQYF
>TRBV7-9|-|once|TRBJ2-7
TGTGCCAGCAGCTCGGACTCGACTAAGGAGCAGTACTTC
CASSSDSTKEQYF
>TRBV11-1|-|-|TRBJ2-5
TGTGCCAGCAGCTTACAAGCGGGCCCACAAGAGACCCAGTACTTC
CASSLQAGPQETQYF
>TRBV7-6|-|-|TRBJ2-3
TGTGCCAGCAGCCCAGACGTGGCGGGAAGAGGGCCAGATACGCAGTATTTT
CASSPDVAGRGPDTQYF
>TRBV5-6|-|few|TRBJ1-2
TGTGCCAGCAGCTTGTACAGGGATGACTATGGCTACACCTTC
CASSLYRDDYGYTF
>TRBV6-6|-|-|TRBJ1-2
TGTGCCAGCATCGCGGACAGCCGAAGAGGGGGCTACACCTTC
CASIADSRRGGYTF
>TRBV5-1|-|-|TRBJ2-3
TGCGCCAGCAGGGGGGGAGGAGAAGATACGCAGTATTTT
CASRGGGEDTQYF
>TRBV7-9|TRBD1|-|TRBJ1-1
TGTGCCAGCAGCTTACCGGGACAGGGGAGCTACACTGAAGCTTTCTTT
CASSLPGQGSYTEAFF
>TRBV2|-|-|TRBJ2-3
TGTGCCAGCAGGAAGGGGCTGGTTAGCGGTAGCACAGATACGCAGTATTTT
CASRKGLVSGSTDTQYF
>TRBV7-2|-|-|TRBJ2-5
TGTGCCAGCAGCTTATCAGGGGGGTGGGAGACCCAGTACTTC
CASSLSGGWETQYF
>TRBV14|TRBD2|-|TRBJ2-7
TGTGCCAGCAGCCAAGATGGGGGGACTAGCGGGTACGAGCAGTACTTC
CASSQDGGTSGYEQYF
>TRBV11-2|-|-|TRBJ2-1
TGTGCCAGCAGTATTAACCGGGAGCAGTTCTTC
CASSINREQFF
>TRBV27|-|-|TRBJ2-2
TGTGCCAGCAGGGGAACGGGACTCGAGAACACCGGGGAGCTGTTTTTT
CASRGTGLENTGELFF
>TRBV7-3|TRBD2|-|TRBJ2-7
TGTGCCAGCAGCCTAGTTGGCGGGAGGGCAAGTACGGGGCAGTACTTC
CASSLVGGRASTGQYF
>TRBV11-3|TRBD1|-|TRBJ2-7
TGTGCCAGCAGCCGCGGGACAGGGAAATACGAGCAGTACTTC
CASSRGTGKYEQYF
>TRBV28|TRBD1|once|TRBJ2-3
TGTGCCAGCAGTTTAGGGGACAGGGGAACAGATACGCAGTATTTT
CASSLGDRGTDTQYF
>TRBV7-9|TRBD1|-|TRBJ2-1
TGTGCCAGCAGCTGGGGGGTAGGGGACAGGGGGCATGAGCAGTTCTTC
CASSWGVGDRGHEQFF
>TRBV27|-|-|TRBJ1-1
TGTGCCAGCAGGGTTACAATGACAGTGAACACTGAAGCTTTCTTT
CASRVTMTVNTEAFF
>TRBV29-1|TRBD1|-|TRBJ1-1
TGCAGCGTTGAAAAAGGACAGGCCACTGAAGCTTTCTTT
CSVEKGQATEAFF
>TRBV28|-|-|TRBJ2-7
TGTGCCAGCAGTTTCCCTAACTACGAGCAGTACTTC
CASSFPNYEQYF
>TRBV21-1|-|few|TRBJ1-5
TGTGCCAGCAGCCCCCTCCCGCGACATTATAGCAATCAGCCCCAGCATTTT
CASSPLPRHYSNQPQHF
>TRBV6-1|-|-|TRBJ2-1
TGTGCCAGCAGTGAATATCAGCAGTTCTTC
CASSEYQQFF
>TRBV29-1|TRBD1|-|TRBJ2-7
TGCAGCGTTGTCGGGGGACAGGGTCCCTACGAGCAGTACTTC
CSVVGGQGPYEQYF
>TRBV5-6|TRBD1|once|TRBJ1-3
TGTGCCAGCAGCAAGACCGACAGGGGCTCTGGAAACACCATATATTTT
CASSKTDRGSGNTIYF
>TRBV7-2|TRBD2|-|TRBJ2-7
TGTGCCAGCAGCCGGGGGACTAGCGGGTACGAGCAGTACTTC
CASSRGTSGYEQYF
>TRBV4-1|TRBD1|-|TRBJ2-7
TGCGCCAGCAGCCAAGTGGGACAGCTTTACGAGCAGTACTTC
CASSQVGQLYEQYF
>TRBV20-1|-|-|TRBJ2-1
TGCAGTGCTAGTGACAATAATGAGCAGTTCTTC
CSASDNNEQFF
>TRBV2|-|-|TRBJ2-3
TGTGCCAGCGGATACACAGGGCTTTTGGGGACAGATACGCAGTATTTT
CASGYTGLLGTDTQYF
>TRBV7-2|TRBD2|-|TRBJ2-2
TGTGCCAGCAGCCCCCTAGCGGGAAACACCGGGGAGCTGTTTTTT
CASSPLAGNTGELFF
>TRBV6-5|-|-|TRBJ2-5
TGTGCCAGCTCCACCAGGGGCGGAGAGACCCAGTACTTC
CASSTRGGETQYF